Listed below are T cell receptor beta chains from one sample, sequenced in a study of T-cell memory formation after mild COVID-19. TCRdb itself ran the 5' RACE reads through MiXCR, one entry per CDR3 protein. The sample records a few hundred thousand distinct CDR3 sequences, about 17% being singletons. The sequencing sample was made of PBMCs or a T cell subset sorted from them (not recorded which). The source is a man aged 18 to 29 who had mild COVID-19 (a few samples of this study predate the infection). Cell type and time point are not known. Each CDR3 is given with its conserved first and last residue.

v_call	j_call	cdr3_length	cdr3_aa
TRBV20-1	TRBJ1-2	14	CSAPTFDRAYGYTF
TRBV2	TRBJ1-1	12	CASSDRANEAFF
TRBV4-1	TRBJ2-3	16	CASSQDWAGFTDTQYF
TRBV4-3	TRBJ2-2	17	CASSQGFLAGGAGELFF
TRBV29-1	TRBJ2-7	14	CSVEPGTGAREQYF
TRBV6-5	TRBJ2-7	13	CASSPGLAVSQYF
TRBV5-1	TRBJ2-7	16	CASSFGKTGLTYEQYF
TRBV4-2	TRBJ2-3	14	CASSQGGGEGTQYF
TRBV5-1	TRBJ2-3	15	CASSPRDRDTDTQYF
TRBV7-3	TRBJ1-1	13	CASSLNGDTEAFF
TRBV5-5	TRBJ2-3	15	CASSLGLASSDTQYF
TRBV20-1	TRBJ2-7	12	CSASTGSYEQYF
TRBV6-2/TRBV6-3	TRBJ1-1	14	CASSYSPGETEAFF
TRBV6-1	TRBJ1-5	11	CASRGTGTQHF
TRBV3-1	TRBJ1-6	17	CASRSTTGNLYNSPLHF
TRBV6-2/TRBV6-3	TRBJ2-3	14	CASSSTVGTDTQYF
TRBV5-4	TRBJ2-3	14	CASSPEVVTDTQYF
TRBV12-3/TRBV12-4	TRBJ2-5	14	CASSFTRRRGTQYF
TRBV28	TRBJ1-2	13	CASSRTGVGGYTF
TRBV7-2	TRBJ1-2	14	CASSQPGQGSGYTF
TRBV2	TRBJ2-1	15	CASTGGGASYNEQFF
TRBV6-5	TRBJ1-5	17	CASSYRGQPYSNQPQHF
TRBV6-5	TRBJ1-1	13	CASSLGIGTEAFF
TRBV7-2	TRBJ2-1	15	CASSQTGGYYNEQFF
TRBV4-1	TRBJ2-3	15	CASSQGSGTTDTQYF
TRBV4-3	TRBJ1-4	15	CASSQARRGQEKLFF
TRBV5-1	TRBJ1-1	15	CASSLASGVNTEAFF
TRBV12-3/TRBV12-4	TRBJ1-1	15	CASSFGGTVNTEAFF
TRBV20-1	TRBJ2-3	18	CSATEGLAARSIADTQYF
TRBV11-2	TRBJ2-2	17	CASSRGGPRTNTGELFF
TRBV20-1	TRBJ1-2	15	CSAILRGRGFYGYTF
TRBV29-1	TRBJ1-2	12	CSVDHWDYGYTF
TRBV4-2	TRBJ1-2	17	CASSQGGQGFGDYGYTF